These T cell receptor beta chains were read from a single sample in a study of cytomegalovirus exposure and HLA in healthy donors. TCRdb's copy holds only in-frame clones and misses some; the assay was immunoSEQ multiplex PCR. The table shows about 150,000 clones, with 70% to 80% occurring only once. The sample taken for sequencing was PBMCs. These receptor sequences come from a man aged 25 to 45 in good health and CMV-seropositive. Each CDR3 is given with its conserved first and last residue. Each record gives: CDR3 protein, CDR3 DNA, V gene, clone size, D gene, J gene. D genes are given only for firm matches. Where a row states a size, it is once, few, many or the class of an expanded clone; other rows omit it.

CASSLVRVEQYF	TGTGCCAGCAGCTTAGTCAGGGTCGAGCAGTACTTC	TRBV5-5	NA	NA	TRBJ2-7
CASSKGAGGINNEQFF	TGTGCCAGCAGCAAAGGTGCAGGGGGCATTAACAATGAGCAGTTCTTC	TRBV21-1	NA	NA	TRBJ2-1
CATSTMGEGEQYF	TGTGCCACCAGCACGATGGGGGAGGGCGAGCAGTACTTC	TRBV15	NA	TRBD2	TRBJ2-7
CASSLSRDRNSPLHF	TGTGCCAGCAGTTTATCGAGGGACAGGAATTCACCCCTCCACTTT	TRBV27	few	TRBD1	TRBJ1-6
CASSSQQGMGEPYNEQFF	TGTGCCAGCAGCTCCCAACAGGGTATGGGGGAGCCCTACAATGAGCAGTTCTTC	TRBV11-2	NA	NA	TRBJ2-1
CASSSGTSGGVYNEQFF	TGTGCCAGCAGCTCCGGGACTAGCGGGGGGGTTTACAATGAGCAGTTCTTC	TRBV7-2	NA	TRBD2	TRBJ2-1
CASSIRGTEAFF	TGTGCCAGCAGTATCAGGGGCACTGAAGCTTTCTTT	TRBV6-1	few	NA	TRBJ1-1
CASSYSSTGEHGYTF	TGTGCCAGCAGTTACTCTAGCACAGGGGAACATGGCTACACCTTC	TRBV6-6	NA	TRBD1	TRBJ1-2
CASTIRGTYEQYF	TGTGCCAGCACCATTAGGGGGACCTACGAGCAGTACTTC	TRBV28	NA	NA	TRBJ2-7
CAWSVGGAYNEQFF	TGTGCCTGGAGTGTTGGGGGGGCATACAATGAGCAGTTCTTC	TRBV30	NA	NA	TRBJ2-1
CASTLTGLVDQPQHF	TGTGCCAGCACCCTGACAGGGTTGGTCGATCAGCCCCAGCATTTT	TRBV27	NA	TRBD1	TRBJ1-5
CASSQTMNTEAFF	TGTGCCAGCAGCCAGACTATGAACACTGAAGCTTTCTTT	TRBV7-7	NA	NA	TRBJ1-1
CASSQGLLAKNIQYF	TGCGCCAGCAGCCAAGGACTTCTAGCCAAAAACATTCAGTACTTC	TRBV4-1	few	NA	TRBJ2-4
CASSHKGGAINNEQFF	TGTGCCAGCAGTCACAAGGGGGGGGCGATCAACAATGAGCAGTTCTTC	TRBV7-9	NA	NA	TRBJ2-1
CASAEGGGTYNEQFF	TGCGCCAGCGCTGAAGGCGGGGGGACCTACAATGAGCAGTTCTTC	TRBV5-1	once	TRBD2	TRBJ2-1
CASGPGPYGYTF	TGTGCCAGCGGGCCAGGGCCCTATGGCTACACCTTC	TRBV27	NA	NA	TRBJ1-2
CASSFEGQGYTF	TGCGCCAGCAGCTTCGAAGGACAAGGCTACACCTTC	TRBV5-1	NA	NA	TRBJ1-2
CASSEGQGRLEKLFF	TGTGCCAGCAGTGAAGGGCAGGGGCGGCTTGAAAAACTGTTTTTT	TRBV2	NA	NA	TRBJ1-4
CASSPLTSGSFSYNEQFF	TGTGCCAGCAGCCCATTGACTAGCGGGAGTTTCTCCTACAATGAGCAGTTCTTC	TRBV5-8	once	TRBD2	TRBJ2-1
CSVAEPLRVGGNEQFF	TGCAGCGTTGCCGAGCCCCTAAGGGTGGGGGGCAATGAGCAGTTCTTC	TRBV29-1	once	NA	TRBJ2-1
CASSQSPQATDTQYF	TGCGCCAGCAGTCAATCTCCACAGGCCACAGATACGCAGTATTTT	TRBV23-1	NA	NA	TRBJ2-3
CASSFRQGPRAEAFF	TGTGCCAGCAGTTTTAGGCAGGGCCCTAGGGCTGAAGCTTTCTTT	TRBV27	NA	NA	TRBJ1-1
CASSEQGNSPLAKNIQYF	TGTGCCAGCAGTGAGCAGGGCAACAGTCCGCTAGCCAAAAACATTCAGTACTTC	TRBV6-1	NA	NA	TRBJ2-4
CASSELGTYNEQFF	TGTGCCAGCAGTGAACTGGGCACCTACAATGAGCAGTTCTTC	TRBV6-1	NA	NA	TRBJ2-1
CATSGTSGTAAAGYTF	TGTGCCACTAGCGGCACTTCCGGGACAGCAGCGGCTGGCTACACCTTC	TRBV15	NA	TRBD1	TRBJ1-2
CASSPRGSYNEQFF	TGTGCCAGCAGCCCACGGGGTTCCTACAATGAGCAGTTCTTC	TRBV28	once	NA	TRBJ2-1
CASSLDRGSGNTIYF	TGTGCCAGCTCATTGGACAGGGGCTCTGGAAACACCATATATTTT	TRBV18	NA	TRBD1	TRBJ1-3
CASSYLTEAFF	TGTGCCAGCAGTTACCTCACTGAAGCTTTCTTT	TRBV6-5	NA	NA	TRBJ1-1
CASSLGTTGGSYEQYF	TGTGCCAGCAGCCTTGGGACTACCGGGGGCTCCTACGAGCAGTACTTC	TRBV7-6	once	TRBD2	TRBJ2-7
CASSKPGLVYEQYF	TGTGCCAGCAGTAAACCGGGACTAGTATACGAGCAGTACTTC	TRBV6-6	NA	TRBD2	TRBJ2-7
CASSPLVRVGSNQPQHF	TGTGCCAGCAGTCCCCTAGTTCGGGTTGGAAGCAATCAGCCCCAGCATTTT	TRBV27	once	NA	TRBJ1-5
CAIRSSGSYEQYF	TGTGCCATCAGATCAAGCGGGAGCTACGAGCAGTACTTC	TRBV10-3	NA	TRBD2	TRBJ2-7
CATGDRLNTEAFF	TGTGCCACCGGGGACAGACTGAACACTGAAGCTTTCTTT	TRBV15	NA	TRBD1	TRBJ1-1
CASTGQGRTEAFF	TGTGCCAGCACGGGACAGGGAAGAACTGAAGCTTTCTTT	TRBV27	few	TRBD1	TRBJ1-1
CSVDVTGINEQFF	TGCAGCGTTGATGTTACAGGGATCAATGAGCAGTTCTTC	TRBV29-1	NA	NA	TRBJ2-1
CASSSSGDGYTF	TGTGCCAGCAGCTCCTCAGGGGATGGCTACACCTTC	TRBV5-4	NA	NA	TRBJ1-2
CASSFYSGTVAREQYF	TGCGCCAGCAGCTTCTATAGCGGGACGGTTGCGCGCGAGCAGTACTTC	TRBV5-1	few	TRBD2	TRBJ2-7
CASSYGRRPGGYGYTF	TGTGCCAGCAGTTACGGGAGGAGACCGGGGGGCTATGGCTACACCTTC	TRBV6-5	NA	NA	TRBJ1-2
CASSQGLIRLREQYF	TGTGCCAGTAGTCAAGGACTTATCCGATTACGCGAGCAGTACTTC	TRBV19	once	NA	TRBJ2-7
CASSPGGTGSYEQYF	TGCGCCAGCAGCCCCGGGGGGACAGGGTCCTACGAGCAGTACTTC	TRBV5-1	NA	TRBD1	TRBJ2-7
CASKGGANTEAFF	TGTGCCAGTAAGGGGGGGGCGAACACTGAAGCTTTCTTT	TRBV19	NA	NA	TRBJ1-1
CASSPKAGAGVSTEAFF	TGTGCCAGCAGCCCCAAGGCGGGGGCAGGGGTAAGCACTGAAGCTTTCTTT	TRBV4-2	once	NA	TRBJ1-1
CASSTGTGEQYF	TGCGCCAGCAGTACAGGGACAGGCGAGCAGTACTTC	TRBV5-1	NA	TRBD1	TRBJ2-7
CASSPPSTHEQYF	TGTGCCAGCAGTCCACCCAGTACCCACGAGCAGTACTTC	TRBV28	NA	NA	TRBJ2-7
CASSRAGGPDNEQFF	TGTGCCAGCAGCCGCGCGGGGGGGCCTGACAATGAGCAGTTCTTC	TRBV7-7	NA	TRBD2	TRBJ2-1
CASAAGTGNTEAFF	TGTGCCAGCGCTGCCGGGACAGGGAACACTGAAGCTTTCTTT	TRBV5-4	NA	TRBD1	TRBJ1-1
CASSVPGTGAGELFF	TGTGCCAGCAGCGTCCCCGGGACAGGGGCCGGGGAGCTGTTTTTT	TRBV7-9	NA	TRBD1	TRBJ2-2
CASSLASAFNYGYTF	TGTGCCAGCAGTTTAGCGTCAGCGTTTAACTATGGCTACACCTTC	TRBV28	NA	NA	TRBJ1-2
CASSLGGGSSYNEQFF	TGTGCCAGCAGCTTAGGGGGTGGGAGCTCCTACAATGAGCAGTTCTTC	TRBV11-2	NA	NA	TRBJ2-1
CASSQDSIGGRAYEQYF	TGCGCCAGCAGCCAAGATTCGATCGGCGGCAGGGCCTACGAGCAGTACTTC	TRBV4-1	NA	NA	TRBJ2-7